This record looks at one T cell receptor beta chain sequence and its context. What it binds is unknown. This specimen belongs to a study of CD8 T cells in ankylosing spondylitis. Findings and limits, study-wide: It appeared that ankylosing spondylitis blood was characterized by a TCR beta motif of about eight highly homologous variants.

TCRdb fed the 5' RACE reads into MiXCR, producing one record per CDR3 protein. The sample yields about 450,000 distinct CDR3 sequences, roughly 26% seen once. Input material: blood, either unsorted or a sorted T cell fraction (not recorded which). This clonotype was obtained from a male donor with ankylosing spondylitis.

The CDR3 loop is CSALKAGGGSGNTIYF. The DNA for the CDR3 is TGCAGTGCCCTAAAGGCAGGGGGGGGCTCTGGAAACACCATATATTTT. The V and J genes are TRBV20-1 and TRBJ1-3; TRBD1 matches 7 bases. Trimming at V came to 6 bases and at J to 0 bases, leaving 11 bases not matched to a gene. Germline CDR1 and CDR2: DFQATT and SNEGSKA (reference sequence). The CDR3 consists of 16 residues.